This T cell receptor beta chain was captured in a study of human T cells and chemical hapten exposure. This clonotype was observed a handful of times. Noted time point: patch test 1, 2 weeks after DPC sensitization. Indicated treatment: therapeutic diphenylcyclopropenone sensitization with weekly scalp DPC. The CDR3 sequence is 16 residues long. The ends lost 0 bases at V and 3 bases at J; junction bases unmatched: 6. Germline V gene lookup returns CDR1 MGHRA and CDR2 YSYEKL. TCRdb re-called the RACE reads with MiXCR, one entry per CDR3 protein. The sample has about 60,000 distinct CDR3 sequences; 7.5% to 10% are singletons.

The sequencing here drew on whole blood, taken in connection with sensitization to the hapten diphenylcyclopropenone (DPC). This TCR was sampled from a woman between 35 and 50 years old with alopecia areata. Some clones in this sample may be carry-over from other donors' samples. The rearrangement joins TRBV4-1 to TRBJ2-5; TRBD2 matches at 8 bases. The CDR3 bases are TGCGCCAGCAGCCAAGATGCGGGGACTAGTAAAGAGACCCAGTACTTC. Translation: CASSQDAGTSKETQYF.